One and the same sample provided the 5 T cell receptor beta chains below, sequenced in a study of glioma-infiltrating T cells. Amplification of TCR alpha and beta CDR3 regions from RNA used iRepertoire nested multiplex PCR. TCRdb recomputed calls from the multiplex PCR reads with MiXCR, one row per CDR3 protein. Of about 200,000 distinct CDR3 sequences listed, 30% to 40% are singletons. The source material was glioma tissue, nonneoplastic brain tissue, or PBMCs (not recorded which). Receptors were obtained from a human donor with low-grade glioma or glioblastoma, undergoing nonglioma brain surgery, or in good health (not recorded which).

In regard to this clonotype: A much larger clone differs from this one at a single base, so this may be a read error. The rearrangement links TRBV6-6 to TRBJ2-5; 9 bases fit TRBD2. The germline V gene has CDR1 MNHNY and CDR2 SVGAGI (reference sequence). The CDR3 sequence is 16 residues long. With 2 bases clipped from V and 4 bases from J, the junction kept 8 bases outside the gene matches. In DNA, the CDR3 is TGTGCCAGCAGTTACCTGATAGCGGGAGATAGAGAGACCCAGTACTTC. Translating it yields CASSYLIAGDRETQYF.

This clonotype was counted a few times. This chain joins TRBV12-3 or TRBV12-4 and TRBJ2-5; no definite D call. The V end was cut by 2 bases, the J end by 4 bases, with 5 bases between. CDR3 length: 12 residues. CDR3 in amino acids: CASSLQLETQYF. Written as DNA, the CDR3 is TGTGCCAGCAGTTTACAGCTAGAGACCCAGTACTTC.

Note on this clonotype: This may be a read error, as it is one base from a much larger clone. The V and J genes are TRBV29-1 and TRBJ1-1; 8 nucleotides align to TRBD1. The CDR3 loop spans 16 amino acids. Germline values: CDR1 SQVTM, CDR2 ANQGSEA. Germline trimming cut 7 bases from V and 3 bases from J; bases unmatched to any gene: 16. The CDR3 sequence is CSATRGTGSTDTEAFF. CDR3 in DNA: TGCAGCGCCACCCGCGGGACAGGTAGTACTGACACTGAAGCTTTCTTT.

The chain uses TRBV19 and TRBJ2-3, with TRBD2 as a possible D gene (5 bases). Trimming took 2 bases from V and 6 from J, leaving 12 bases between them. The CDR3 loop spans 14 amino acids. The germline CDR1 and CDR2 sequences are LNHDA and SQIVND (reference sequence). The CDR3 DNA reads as TGTGCCAGTAGTATAACGAGGGTTTCGGATACGCAGTATTTT. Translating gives CASSITRVSDTQYF.

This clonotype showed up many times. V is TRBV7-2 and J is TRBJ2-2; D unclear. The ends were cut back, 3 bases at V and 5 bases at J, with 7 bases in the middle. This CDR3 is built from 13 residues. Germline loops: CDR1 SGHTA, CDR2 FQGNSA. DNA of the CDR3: TGTGCCAGCAGCTTCCCATCTACCGGGGAGCTGTTTTTT. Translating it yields CASSFPSTGELFF.